This TCR beta chain is from a study of T cells after yellow fever vaccination. Study results and caveats: After the booster, over 95% of CD4 and about nine tenths of CD8 primary-response clones were re-detected.

This CDR3 spans 11 amino acids. Germline CDR1 SQVTM, CDR2 ANQGSEA. Trimming took off 6 bases at V and 5 bases at J, with 10 bases between the two ends. Researchers made TCR cDNA using 5'RACE template switching, and this step added a universal primer site and UMIs. TCRdb re-called the 5' RACE reads through MiXCR, storing one row per CDR3 protein. The sample has some 560,000 distinct CDR3 sequences, around 21% seen once. This clonotype was counted between two and nine times. Its specificity is not known. The source material was PBMCs, sampled 15 days after the yellow fever booster vaccination. The sequence came from a young man who received the YFV17D yellow fever vaccine. V is TRBV29-1 and J is TRBJ1-2; no reliable D call. The CDR3 nucleotides are TGCAGCGTCGGAGAAGGGTATGGCTACACCTTC. As protein: CSVGEGYGYTF.